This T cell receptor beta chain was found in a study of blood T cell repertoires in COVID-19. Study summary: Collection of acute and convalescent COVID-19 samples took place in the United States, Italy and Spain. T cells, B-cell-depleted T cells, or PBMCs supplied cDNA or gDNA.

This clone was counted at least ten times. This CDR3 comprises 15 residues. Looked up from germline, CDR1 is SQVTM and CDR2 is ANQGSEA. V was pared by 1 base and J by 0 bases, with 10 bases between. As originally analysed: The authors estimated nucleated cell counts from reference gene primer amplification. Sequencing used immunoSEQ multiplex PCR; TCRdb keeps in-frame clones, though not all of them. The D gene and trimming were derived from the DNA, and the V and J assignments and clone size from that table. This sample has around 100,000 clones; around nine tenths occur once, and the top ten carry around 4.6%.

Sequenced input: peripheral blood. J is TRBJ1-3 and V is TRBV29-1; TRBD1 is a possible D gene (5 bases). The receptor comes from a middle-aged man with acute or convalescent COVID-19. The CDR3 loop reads CSVEAFDSSGNTIYF. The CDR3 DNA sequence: TGCAGCGTTGAAGCTTTTGACAGCTCTGGAAACACCATATATTTT. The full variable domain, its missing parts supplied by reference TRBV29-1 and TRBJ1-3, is SAVISQKPSRDICQRGTSLTIQCQVDSQVTMMFWYRQQPGQSLTLIATANQGSEATYESGFVIDKFPISRPNLTFSTLTVSNMSPEDSSIYLCSVEAFDSSGNTIYFGEGSWLTVV.